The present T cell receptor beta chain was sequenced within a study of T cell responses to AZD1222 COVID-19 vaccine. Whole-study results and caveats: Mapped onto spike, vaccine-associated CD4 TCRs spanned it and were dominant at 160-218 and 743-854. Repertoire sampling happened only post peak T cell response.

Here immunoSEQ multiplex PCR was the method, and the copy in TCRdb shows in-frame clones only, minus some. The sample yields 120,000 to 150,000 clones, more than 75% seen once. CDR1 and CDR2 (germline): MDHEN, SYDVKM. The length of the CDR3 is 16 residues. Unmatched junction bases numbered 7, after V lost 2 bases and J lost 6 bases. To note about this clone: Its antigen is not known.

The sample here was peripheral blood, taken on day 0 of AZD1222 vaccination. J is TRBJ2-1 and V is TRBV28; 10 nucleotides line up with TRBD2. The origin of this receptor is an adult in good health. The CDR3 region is CASSLPPSGSSNEQFF. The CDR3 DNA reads TGTGCCAGCAGTTTACCCCCTAGCGGGAGTAGCAATGAGCAGTTCTTC.